Each of the 5 T cell receptor beta chains below was sequenced from the same sample in a study of radiotherapy plus CTLA-4 blockade in lung cancer. Libraries were prepared by immunoSEQ multiplex PCR; TCRdb keeps only in-frame clonotypes and omits some of them. The repertoire holds about 49,000 clones, with approximately 76% as singletons. The starting material was peripheral blood, obtained from a patient treated with radiotherapy plus ipilimumab. Every receptor here comes from a human donor with non-small cell lung cancer who had stable disease on radiotherapy plus ipilimumab.

V and J are TRBV6-5 and TRBJ1-1; D not resolved. V lost 8 bases and J 0 bases, leaving 10 bases between the germline ends. CDR3 length: 13 amino acids. Germline V gives CDR1 MNHEY, CDR2 SVGAGI. The CDR3: CASGGGMNTEAFF. The CDR3 DNA reads as TGTGCCAGCGGTGGAGGGATGAACACTGAAGCTTTCTTT.

The chain recombines TRBV2 with TRBJ1-6; D gene ambiguous. This CDR3 has 15 amino acids. Germline V gene sequence: CDR1 SNHLY, CDR2 FYNNEI. The ends were cut back, 6 bases at V and 9 bases at J, with 18 bases in the middle. CDR3 bases: TGTGCCAGCAGACCTATAACTCCTCCCGGTTCACCCCTCCACTTT. Translating gives CASRPITPPGSPLHF.

This clone occurred many times. V usage is TRBV2 and J usage is TRBJ1-4, with D possibly TRBD1 on 5 matching bases. V gave up 6 bases and J gave up 3 bases, with 29 bases separating them. Germline CDR1 reads SNHLY; CDR2 reads FYNNEI. CDR3 length: 20 amino acids. For the CDR3, the DNA is TGTGCCAGCAGACCGACCTCCGGGGGAAGGGTGCTAGCGGCTAATGAAAAACTGTTTTTT. Its translation: CASRPTSGGRVLAANEKLFF.

The count of this clone is one. The V gene is TRBV6-5, the J gene TRBJ1-5, with TRBD1 matching over 7 bases. V was pared by 7 bases and J by 0 bases, with 6 bases of the junction left unmatched. The V gene's germline CDR1 is MNHEY and CDR2 SVGAGI. The CDR3 totals 15 residues. The CDR3 is CASTRGDLSNQPQHF. The CDR3, as DNA: TGTGCCAGCACCAGGGGGGATCTTAGCAATCAGCCCCAGCATTTT.

J is TRBJ2-3 and V is TRBV5-1, with 7 bases fitting TRBD1. The J segment lost 3 bases and the V segment lost 6 bases, leaving 7 bases of the junction unmatched. The CDR3 has 14 residues. CDR1 SGHRS and CDR2 YFSETQ come from the germline V gene. DNA of the CDR3: TGCGCCAGCATCGAGGGGGCGGTAACAGATACGCAGTATTTT. It codes for CASIEGAVTDTQYF.